This passage covers 16 T cell receptor beta chains from one sample sequenced in a study of type 1 regulatory T cells. TCRdb reanalysed the reads using MiXCR and keeps one entry per CDR3 protein. Of 80,000 to 100,000 distinct CDR3 sequences listed, roughly 28% are singletons. The material sequenced was CD4+ T cells, either the whole sample or a sorted fraction (not recorded which). Every receptor here comes from a human donor in good health.

This clonotype was seen more than once but under ten times. The chain couples TRBV5-5 to TRBJ2-5; TRBD1 might be the D (6 bases). The CDR3 spans 15 residues. The germline V gene has CDR1 SGHKS and CDR2 YYEKEE (reference sequence). Trimming pared 2 bases from V and 5 bases from J, leaving 16 bases between. The CDR3 DNA is TGTGCCAGCAGCTTCTCAGGGGCCCGCGATGAGACCCAGTACTTC. Its translation is CASSFSGARDETQYF.

This chain connects TRBV15 to TRBJ2-4; D not certain. V shed 3 bases and J shed 5 bases, with 14 bases lying between them. This CDR3 contains 15 residues. Germline values: CDR1 LNHNV, CDR2 YYDKDF (reference sequence). The CDR3 nucleotides are TGTGCCACCAGCAGCGTCGGATGGCAGGAAAACATTCAGTACTTC. Translated, it gives CATSSVGWQENIQYF.

This clonotype was detected only a few times. The CDR3: CASSQGGGSTYEQYF. In DNA form, the CDR3 reads TGTGCCAGCAGCCAAGGCGGCGGGAGCACATACGAGCAGTACTTC. The V call is TRBV3-1, the J call TRBJ2-7, with 7 nucleotides matching TRBD2. This CDR3 has 15 residues. With V trimmed by 1 base and J by 4 bases, 7 bases remained unmatched. Germline V gene lookup returns CDR1 LGHDT and CDR2 YNNKEL (reference sequence).

This chain uses TRBV5-1 with TRBJ2-5, with 9 bases lining up with TRBD1. The germline gives CDR1 SGHRS, CDR2 YFSETQ. The CDR3 sequence is 15 residues long. The V segment lost 3 bases and the J segment 2 bases; nucleotides outside the gene matches: 5. The CDR3 sequence is CASSWGQGLQETQYF. The DNA of the CDR3 is TGCGCCAGCAGCTGGGGACAGGGCCTTCAAGAGACCCAGTACTTC.

There are a few counts of this clonotype. J is TRBJ2-4 and V is TRBV20-1; D not certain. CDR3 length: 12 residues. Germline V gene data show CDR1 as DFQATT and CDR2 as SNEGSKA (reference sequence). Trimming stripped 3 bases from V and 8 bases from J, with 11 bases between. The CDR3 is CSARKAADIQYF. CDR3 nucleotides: TGCAGTGCTAGGAAGGCCGCTGACATTCAGTACTTC.

This clonotype showed up just a few times. V gene TRBV6-1 combines with J gene TRBJ2-1; 7 bases are a match to TRBD2. The CDR3 sequence is 14 residues long. Germline values: CDR1 MNHNS, CDR2 SASEGT. J gave up 9 bases and V 8 bases, and 13 bases lay outside the gene matches. CDR3 DNA sequence: TGTGCCAGCGTACCTAGCGTACCGGGAGGTGAGCAGTTCTTC. It yields the protein CASVPSVPGGEQFF.

The chain joins TRBV5-4 to TRBJ2-2; a possible D gene is TRBD2 (6 bases). The CDR3 loop spans 14 amino acids. V lost 4 bases and J lost 2, with 9 bases in between. Germline loops: CDR1 SGHNT, CDR2 YYREEE (reference sequence). CDR3 sequence: CASSRDSNTGELFF. DNA for the CDR3: TGTGCCAGCAGCCGGGACTCTAACACCGGGGAGCTGTTTTTT.

The gene calls are TRBV5-4 and TRBJ2-3; the D gene could be TRBD1 or TRBD2 (8 bases each). The V gene's germline CDR1 is SGHNT and CDR2 YYREEE (reference sequence). The ends were cut back, 0 bases at V and 5 bases at J, with 16 bases in the middle. There are 16 residues in the CDR3. CDR3 loop: CASSLAGSGTGDTQYF. CDR3 in DNA: TGTGCCAGCAGCTTGGCCGGTAGCGGGACAGGAGATACGCAGTATTTT.

This chain's CDR3 is CASSSSGAREETQYF. CDR3 bases: TGCGCCAGCAGCTCCAGCGGGGCAAGAGAAGAGACCCAGTACTTC. The gene calls are TRBV5-1 and TRBJ2-5; 7 bases map to TRBD2. Germline trimming cut 3 bases from V and 3 bases from J; bases unmatched to any gene: 8. Germline assignment: CDR1 SGHRS and CDR2 YFSETQ. The CDR3 length is 15 residues.

This clonotype occurred a few times. This sequence joins TRBV10-3 and TRBJ2-7, with D perhaps being TRBD1 or TRBD2 (5 bases each). Trimming took 6 bases from V and 6 from J, leaving 18 bases between them. The CDR3 is 14 residues long. Per germline, CDR1 ENHRY and CDR2 SYGVKD. The CDR3 sequence is CAIRVIGVGGEQYF. DNA for the CDR3: TGTGCCATCAGGGTTATAGGGGTTGGGGGCGAGCAGTACTTC.

This chain's CDR3 is CSARPGGPNEKLFF. The CDR3 region has the DNA TGCAGTGCTAGACCAGGGGGCCCTAATGAAAAACTGTTTTTT. The chain uses TRBV20-1 and TRBJ1-4; 8 positions agree with TRBD1. The CDR3 has 14 amino acids. The J segment lost 3 bases and the V segment lost 2 bases, leaving 2 bases of the junction unmatched. CDR1 and CDR2 (germline): DFQATT, SNEGSKA (reference sequence).

The chain joins TRBV29-1 to TRBJ2-1; TRBD2 matches 7 bases. V lost 6 bases and J lost 6; bases outside the gene matches: 5. CDR1 and CDR2 from the germline V gene are SQVTM and ANQGSEA. The CDR3 covers 12 residues. The CDR3 spells CSVGTTSNEQFF. The CDR3 nucleotides are TGCAGCGTCGGGACTACCAGCAATGAGCAGTTCTTC.

This chain links TRBV20-1 with TRBJ1-5; TRBD1 agrees at 8 bases. CDR1 and CDR2 from the germline V gene are DFQATT and SNEGSKA (reference sequence). This CDR3 region has 16 residues. V shed 0 bases, J shed 1 base, and the junction held 5 bases outside the gene matches. The CDR3 nucleotides are TGCAGTGCTAGAGACAAACAGGGGGGGAGCAATCAGCCCCAGCATTTT. Translation: CSARDKQGGSNQPQHF.

This clonotype was seen a single time. The CDR3 spells CSATAGGTDTQYF. The CDR3 DNA reads TGCAGTGCTACCGCGGGAGGAACAGATACGCAGTATTTT. The chain carries TRBV20-1 and TRBJ2-3; 8 bases map to TRBD2. The CDR3 is 13 amino acids. V was pared by 4 bases and J by 3 bases, with 3 bases of the junction left unmatched. Germline loops: CDR1 DFQATT, CDR2 SNEGSKA (reference sequence).

A few counts support this clonotype. The chain is built from TRBV7-2 and TRBJ2-3; D unresolved. The germline CDR1 and CDR2 sequences are SGHTA and FQGNSA. The CDR3 runs 14 residues. Deletions cut 5 bases from V and 0 bases from J, with 9 bases between. CDR3 region: CASSPLESTDTQYF. DNA for the CDR3: TGTGCCAGCAGCCCACTCGAGAGCACAGATACGCAGTATTTT.

The chain couples TRBV5-1 to TRBJ1-2, with D maybe TRBD1 (6 bases). This CDR3 has 14 residues. Germline V gene lookup returns CDR1 SGHRS and CDR2 YFSETQ. Trimming shortened V by 2 bases and J by 4 bases, and 12 bases separated the two germline ends. The CDR3 loop is CASSFEEGGYGYTF. The DNA of the CDR3 is TGCGCCAGCAGCTTCGAGGAGGGGGGCTATGGCTACACCTTC.